The source of this T cell receptor beta chain is a study of STAT5B mutations in CD4+ large granular lymphocyte leukemia. Overall study results and limits: Data were not HLA-matched across samples.

Sequencing used immunoSEQ multiplex PCR; TCRdb keeps in-frame clones, though not all of them. The sample contains tens of thousands of clones, under 85% of which appear only once. Comments on this clone: Its antigen is unknown.

The CDR3 extends over 16 amino acids. Germline V gene lookup returns CDR1 SGHRS and CDR2 YFSETQ. Trimming removed 4 bases at V and 4 bases at J, with 15 bases between. Sequences were obtained from CD4+ T cells from blood buffy coats. The chain couples TRBV5-1 to TRBJ1-6, with D possibly being TRBD1 (5 bases). The source is a human donor in good health. The CDR3, as DNA: TGCGCCAGCAGCCAAAAGGCAGGGACTTATAATTCACCCCTCCACTTT. As protein: CASSQKAGTYNSPLHF.